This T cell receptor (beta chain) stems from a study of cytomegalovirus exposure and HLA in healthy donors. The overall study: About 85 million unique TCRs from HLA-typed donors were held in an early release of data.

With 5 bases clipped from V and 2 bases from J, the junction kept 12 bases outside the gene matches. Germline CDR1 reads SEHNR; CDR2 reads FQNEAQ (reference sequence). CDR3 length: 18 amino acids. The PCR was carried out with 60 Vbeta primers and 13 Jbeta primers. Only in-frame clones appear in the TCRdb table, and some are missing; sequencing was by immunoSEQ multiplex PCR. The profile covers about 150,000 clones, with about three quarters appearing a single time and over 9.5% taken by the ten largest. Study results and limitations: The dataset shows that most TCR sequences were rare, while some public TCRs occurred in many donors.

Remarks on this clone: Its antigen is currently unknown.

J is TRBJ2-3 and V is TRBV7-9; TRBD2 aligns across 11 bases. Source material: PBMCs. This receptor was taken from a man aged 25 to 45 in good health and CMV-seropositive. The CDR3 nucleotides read TGTGCCAGCAGCCCACGTCGGGGTAGCGGGAGGGCCACAGATACGCAGTATTTT. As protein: CASSPRRGSGRATDTQYF.